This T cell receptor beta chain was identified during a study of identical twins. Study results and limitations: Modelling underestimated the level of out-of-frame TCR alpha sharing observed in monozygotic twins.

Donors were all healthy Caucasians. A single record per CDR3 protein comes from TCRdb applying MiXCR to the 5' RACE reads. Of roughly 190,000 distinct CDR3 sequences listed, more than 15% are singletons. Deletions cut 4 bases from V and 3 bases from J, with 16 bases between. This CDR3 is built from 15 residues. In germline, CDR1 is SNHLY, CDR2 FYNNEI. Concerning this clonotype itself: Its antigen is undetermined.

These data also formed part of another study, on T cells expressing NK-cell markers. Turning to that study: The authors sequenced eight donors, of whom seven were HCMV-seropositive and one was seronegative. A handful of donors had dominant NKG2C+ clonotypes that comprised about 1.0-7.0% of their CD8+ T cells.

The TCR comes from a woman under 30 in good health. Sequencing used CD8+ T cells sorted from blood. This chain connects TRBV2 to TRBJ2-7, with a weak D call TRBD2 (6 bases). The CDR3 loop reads CASSVRGIVIYEQYF. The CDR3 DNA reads TGTGCCAGCAGTGTTCGGGGGATCGTAATCTACGAGCAGTACTTC.